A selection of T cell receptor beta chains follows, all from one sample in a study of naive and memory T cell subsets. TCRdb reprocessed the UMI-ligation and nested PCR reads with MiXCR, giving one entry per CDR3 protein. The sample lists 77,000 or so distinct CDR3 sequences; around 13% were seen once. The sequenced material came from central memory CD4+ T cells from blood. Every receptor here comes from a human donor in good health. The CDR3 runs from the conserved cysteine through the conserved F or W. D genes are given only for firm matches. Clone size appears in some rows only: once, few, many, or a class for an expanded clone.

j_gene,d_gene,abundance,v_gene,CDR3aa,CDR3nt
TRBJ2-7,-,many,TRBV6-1,CASSEGLDRRYEQYF,TGTGCCAGCAGTGAAGGGTTGGACCGTCGGTACGAGCAGTACTTC
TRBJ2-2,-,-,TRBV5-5,CASSLAPPDTGELFF,TGTGCCAGCAGCTTGGCACCCCCGGACACCGGGGAGCTGTTTTTT
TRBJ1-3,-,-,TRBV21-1,CATRLWDTGGDPFLLRNTIYF,TGTGCCACCCGGTTGTGGGACACAGGGGGAGACCCATTCCTCTTGAGAAACACCATATATTTT
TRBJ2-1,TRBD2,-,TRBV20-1,CSGRALQPHF,TGTAGCGGGAGGGCCCTCCAACCCCATTTC
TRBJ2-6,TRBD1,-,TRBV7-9,CASRPGTGGVRGANVLTF,TGTGCCAGCAGACCAGGGACAGGGGGCGTGCGGGGGGCCAACGTCCTGACTTTC
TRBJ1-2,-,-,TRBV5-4,CASSLGKGAGLSNGYTF,TGTGCCAGCAGCTTGGGTAAAGGCGCGGGTCTTTCGAATGGCTACACCTTC
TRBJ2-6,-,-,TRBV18,CASSPGPGRSGANVLTF,TGTGCCAGCTCACCAGGGCCGGGGAGGTCTGGGGCCAACGTCCTGACTTTC
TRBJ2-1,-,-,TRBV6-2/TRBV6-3,CASSYHQEPFF,TGTGCCAGCAGTTACCATCAAGAACCGTTCTTC
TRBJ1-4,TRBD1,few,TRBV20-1,CSASDVGQGELFF,TGCAGTGCTAGCGATGTCGGACAGGGCGAACTGTTTTTT
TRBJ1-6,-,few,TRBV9,CASSADATRGGNSPLHF,TGTGCCAGCAGCGCGGATGCGACCAGGGGAGGGAATTCACCCCTCCACTTT
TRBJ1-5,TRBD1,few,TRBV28,CASSARQGASNQPQHF,TGTGCCAGCAGTGCTCGACAGGGGGCTTCTAATCAGCCCCAGCATTTT
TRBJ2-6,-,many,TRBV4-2,CASSQDMRSGANVLTF,TGTGCCAGCAGCCAAGATATGAGGTCTGGGGCCAACGTCCTGACTTTC
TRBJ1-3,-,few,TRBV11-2,CASSSVRNTIYF,TGTGCCAGCAGCTCTGTTCGGAACACCATATATTTT
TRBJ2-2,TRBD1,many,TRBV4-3,CASSNRGLNTGELFF,TGCGCCAGCAGCAATAGGGGGCTGAACACCGGGGAGCTGTTTTTT
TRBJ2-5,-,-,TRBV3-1,CASSLYTGTQETQYF,TGTGCCAGCAGCCTGTATACAGGGACCCAAGAGACCCAGTACTTC
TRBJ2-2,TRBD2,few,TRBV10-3,CAFSVGLATNTGELFF,TGTGCCTTCAGCGTAGGACTAGCAACGAACACCGGGGAGCTGTTTTTT
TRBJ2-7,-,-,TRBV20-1,CSAIFESSYEQYF,TGCAGTGCTATCTTCGAGAGCTCCTACGAGCAGTACTTC
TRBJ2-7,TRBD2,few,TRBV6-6,CASSPPTSGLYEQYF,TGTGCCAGCAGTCCCCCGACTAGCGGGTTATACGAGCAGTACTTC
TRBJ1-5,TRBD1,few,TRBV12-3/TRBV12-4,CASSSGQGGSQPQHF,TGTGCCAGCAGCTCCGGACAGGGAGGGAGTCAGCCCCAGCATTTT
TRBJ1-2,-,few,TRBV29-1,CSVVLTANYGYTF,TGCAGCGTTGTGCTTACGGCTAACTATGGCTACACCTTC
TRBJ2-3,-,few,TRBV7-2,CASSLVGPTSDTQYF,TGTGCCAGCAGCTTAGTAGGGCCTACATCAGATACGCAGTATTTT
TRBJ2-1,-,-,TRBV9,CASSPVVAGLNNEQFF,TGTGCCAGCAGCCCCGTGGTCGCGGGACTTAACAATGAGCAGTTCTTC
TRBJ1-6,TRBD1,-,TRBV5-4,CASSYRDSNSPLHF,TGTGCCAGCAGCTACCGGGACAGTAATTCACCCCTCCACTTT